The 17 T cell receptor beta chains listed next were all sequenced from one sample in a study of beta chain features in type 1 diabetes. As every portion of the isolated RNA was reverse transcribed, the sequencing read expressed TCRB transcripts. TCRdb's table, derived via immunoSEQ multiplex PCR, lists solely in-frame clones and lacks some. The sample lists roughly 310,000 clones; about 10% were seen once. Material for sequencing was naive CD4+ T cells from blood. Source of these receptors: a woman aged 25 to 45 in good health.

This clone showed up just a few times. V usage is TRBV29-1 and J usage is TRBJ2-2, with TRBD1 matching 9 bases. The trim removed 7 bases at V and 6 bases at J, leaving 6 bases unmatched. Germline CDR1 reads SQVTM; CDR2 reads ANQGSEA. This CDR3 has 13 residues. The CDR3 bases are TGCAGCGGGGGGGACAGGGCCCCCGGGGAGCTGTTTTTT. Translating it yields CSGGDRAPGELFF.

The V gene is TRBV5-5, the J gene TRBJ2-7; 8 nucleotides align to TRBD2. Unmatched junction bases numbered 9, after V lost 5 bases and J lost 2 bases. Germline V gives CDR1 SGHKS, CDR2 YYEKEE (reference sequence). The CDR3 spans 15 residues. The CDR3 DNA reads as TGTGCCAGCAGTCCAGGACTAGCTGAGGCCTACGAGCAGTACTTC. This sequence encodes CASSPGLAEAYEQYF.

V usage is TRBV4-1 and J usage is TRBJ2-6, with D possibly TRBD1 on 6 matching bases. The CDR3 runs to 16 residues. The germline V gene has CDR1 MGHRA and CDR2 YSYEKL. V lost 1 base and J 2 bases, leaving 9 bases between the germline ends. The DNA for the CDR3 is TGCGCCAGCAGCCAAGTGGGGGCCGCTGGGGCCAACGTCCTGACTTTC. This gives the protein CASSQVGAAGANVLTF.

This clone has more than one count but fewer than ten. The chain recombines TRBV18 with TRBJ2-1; D may be TRBD2 (5 bases). The CDR3 length is 17 residues. Germline V gives CDR1 KGHSH, CDR2 LQKENI. Trimming pared 4 bases from V and 0 bases from J, leaving 16 bases between. CDR3 protein: CASSLQSGPSSYNEQFF. For the CDR3, the DNA is TGTGCCAGCTCACTCCAGAGCGGACCGAGCTCCTACAATGAGCAGTTCTTC.

This clone has just a few counts. J is TRBJ1-2 and V is TRBV28, with 10 bases matching TRBD1. Germline V gene data show CDR1 as MDHEN and CDR2 as SYDVKM. V lost 6 bases, J lost 2 bases, and 6 bases stayed unmatched. This CDR3 region has 15 residues. This chain's CDR3 is CASSAGQGLNYGYTF. The CDR3 nucleotides read TGTGCCAGCAGCGCGGGACAGGGGTTAAACTATGGCTACACCTTC.

V and J are TRBV4-2 and TRBJ2-7; TRBD1 matches 8 bases. CDR3 size: 14 residues. CDR1 LGHNA and CDR2 YNFKEQ come from the germline V gene. V trimming: 4 bases; J trimming: 5 bases; junction bases outside the gene matches: 7. The CDR3, as DNA: TGTGCCAGCAGCCCAAGACAGGGGAACGACGAGCAGTACTTC. It codes for CASSPRQGNDEQYF.

The sample holds a few counts of this clone. This sample includes further DNA sequences coding for the same CDR3. The chain carries TRBV4-3 and TRBJ2-7; the D is unclear. With 1 base removed from V and 1 base from J, the gap between germline ends came to 8 bases. CDR3 length: 14 residues. Germline values: CDR1 LGHNA, CDR2 YSLEER. The CDR3 sequence: CASSQGARSYEQYF. The CDR3, as DNA: TGCGCCAGCAGCCAAGGGGCGAGATCCTACGAGCAGTACTTC.

This clone appeared once. The chain links TRBV18 to TRBJ1-5; 10 bases agree with TRBD1. This CDR3 region has 14 residues. The germline V gene encodes CDR1 KGHSH and CDR2 LQKENI. Trimming took 4 bases from V and 6 from J; bases not matched to a gene: 3. The CDR3 bases are TGTGCCAGCTCACAGGGACAGGGGAGTCAGCCCCAGCATTTT. This sequence encodes CASSQGQGSQPQHF.

The rearrangement uses TRBV2 and TRBJ1-2; 7 positions match TRBD1. After removal of 11 bases from V and 4 bases from J, the junction contained 7 bases not matched to a gene. Germline values: CDR1 SNHLY, CDR2 FYNNEI. The CDR3 has 12 amino acids. In DNA, the CDR3 is TGTGCCCCCATGGGACAGCTCTATGGCTACACCTTC. Translating it yields CAPMGQLYGYTF.

V is TRBV7-3 and J is TRBJ1-1, with TRBD1 matching 8 bases. Germline CDR1 is SGHTA and CDR2 is FQGTGA. J gave up 6 bases and V 4 bases, and 16 bases lay outside the gene matches. This CDR3 has 17 residues. The CDR3 spells CASSSPATGAKEPEAFF. The CDR3 DNA follows: TGTGCCAGCAGCTCCCCCGCGACAGGGGCAAAGGAGCCTGAAGCTTTCTTT.

This clone was recorded a few times. The V and J genes are TRBV21-1 and TRBJ2-2; the D call of TRBD1 is as the table states it, not checked on the DNA. TRBV21-1 is a pseudogene locus. This CDR3 has 16 amino acids. The CDR3 reads CATHTTGLLGTGELFF. The CDR3 region has the DNA TGTGCCACCCATACCACAGGGTTGCTTGGAACCGGGGAGCTGTTTTTT.

The chain joins TRBV6-4 to TRBJ1-2, with TRBD1 as a possible D gene (6 bases). V shed 10 bases and J shed 8 bases, with 20 bases lying between them. Germline CDR1 is MRHNA and CDR2 is SNTAGT. The CDR3 is made up of 13 amino acids. The CDR3 DNA sequence: TGTGCCACTTCGGACAGCCCCTTTAGGGGCTACACCTTC. Translated: CATSDSPFRGYTF.

The chain links TRBV7-3 to TRBJ2-3; D might be TRBD2 (6 bases). Trimming left V 3 bases short and J 4 bases short, with 8 bases between. Germline V gives CDR1 SGHTA, CDR2 FQGTGA. The CDR3 is made up of 13 amino acids. CDR3: CASSFERADTQYF. CDR3 DNA: TGTGCCAGCAGCTTCGAGCGGGCAGATACGCAGTATTTT.

This clone was seen just once. The rearrangement uses TRBV7-9 and TRBJ1-2, with D perhaps TRBD1 (6 bases). V dropped 3 bases and J dropped 5 bases, with 19 bases sitting between them. Germline V gene lookup returns CDR1 SEHNR and CDR2 FQNEAQ (reference sequence). This CDR3 region has 16 residues. The CDR3 DNA reads TGTGCCAGCAGCTTTCGGCCAGGGGCGGGCGGGTATGGCTACACCTTC. This translates into CASSFRPGAGGYGYTF.

V and J are TRBV6-6 and TRBJ1-5; a possible D gene is TRBD1 (6 bases). The CDR3 is 16 amino acids. The V end was cut by 0 bases, the J end by 5 bases, with 14 bases between. Per the germline V gene, CDR1 is MNHNY and CDR2 is SVGAGI (reference sequence). This CDR3 reads CASSYSSGAIDQPQHF. In DNA, the CDR3 is TGTGCCAGCAGTTACTCGTCAGGGGCAATCGATCAGCCCCAGCATTTT.

This clone was picked up a small number of times. The chain employs TRBV11-3 and TRBJ2-5, with D perhaps TRBD1 (5 bases). This CDR3 is 15 amino acids long. Germline CDR1 reads SGHNT; CDR2 reads YENEEA. Trimming cost V 5 bases and J 1 base, with 14 bases left between them. CDR3 sequence: CASSPSQGTQETQYF. In DNA form, the CDR3 reads TGTGCCAGCAGCCCTTCGCAGGGAACCCAAGAGACCCAGTACTTC.

This clone was seen only a few times. This chain joins TRBV28 and TRBJ2-7; 7 positions agree with TRBD1. Germline V gives CDR1 MDHEN, CDR2 SYDVKM. V lost 5 bases, J lost 0 bases, and 4 bases stayed unmatched. The CDR3 is 14 residues long. DNA for the CDR3: TGTGCCAGCAGTCAGGGACAGTCCTCCTACGAGCAGTACTTC. It specifies CASSQGQSSYEQYF.